These 29 T cell receptor beta chains share one sample of origin, sequenced in a study of Graves' ophthalmopathy and Graves' hyperthyroidism (dated by TCRdb to 2016 to 2019). The reads were generated on an Illumina HiSeq 2000. For repertoire sequencing, the TCR beta CDR3 regions were amplified from RNA transcripts. HTBI primers and the Qiagen OneStep RT-PCR kit were used in a first-round RT-PCR, which was followed by a second-round multiplex PCR, size selection and purification. TCRdb trimmed public reads at Q25 via fastp, called clones via MiXCR and kept in-frame beta chains. Every CDR3 protein is listed once, alongside the most common genes and DNA of its rows. The sample has roughly 400,000 distinct CDR3 sequences on record, about 18% of them singletons. The biggest ten clones account for 2.4% of the sample. Input material: peripheral blood. These receptors were obtained from an adult woman with stable Graves' hyperthyroidism.

This clonotype was seen many times. A much larger clone lies one base from this, so it may be a read error. This chain joins TRBV6-1 and TRBJ1-1; 7 bases fit TRBD1. Germline V gene sequence: CDR1 MNHNS, CDR2 SASEGT. CDR3 size: 13 residues. CDR3 DNA: TGTGCCAGTTCGACAGGGACGGGGACTGAAGCTGTCTTT. Its translation is CASSTGTGTEAVF.

This clonotype was detected ten times or more. V is TRBV12-3 or TRBV12-4 and J is TRBJ1-2, with D hard to call. The CDR3 has 12 amino acids. V lost 2 bases and J 2 bases, leaving 3 bases between the germline ends. CDR3 nucleotides: TGTGCCAGCAGTTTATTCAACTATGGCTACACCTTC. Translated, it gives CASSLFNYGYTF.

This clonotype was recorded many times. The rearrangement uses TRBV19 and TRBJ1-1, with 7 positions matching TRBD1. CDR1 and CDR2 (germline): LNHDA, SQIVND (reference sequence). CDR3 size: 15 residues. V dropped 6 bases and J dropped 0; count of bases not matched to a gene: 7. The CDR3 spells CASSPPGQLNTEAFF. CDR3 nucleotides: TGTGCCAGTAGCCCCCCGGGACAGCTGAACACTGAAGCTTTCTTT.

Only a few counts were recorded for this clonotype. The chain joins TRBV2 to TRBJ2-5; TRBD2 might be the D (5 bases). Germline lookup yields CDR1 SNHLY and CDR2 FYNNEI. V was clipped by 7 bases and J by 2 bases, with 23 bases between them. The CDR3 covers 17 residues. The CDR3 DNA reads as TGTGCCAGCATGGGGTGGGCCCCACGACGGGGACAAGAGACCCAGTACTTC. It codes for CASMGWAPRRGQETQYF.

This clonotype was picked up many times. The chain has TRBV4-3 and TRBJ1-2; TRBD1 aligns across 11 bases. Germline assignment: CDR1 LGHNA and CDR2 YSLEER. Germline trimming cut 2 bases from V and 8 bases from J; bases unmatched to any gene: 10. This CDR3 contains 16 residues. The CDR3 loop is CASSQLPGQGVEGYTF. The CDR3, as DNA: TGCGCCAGCAGCCAATTACCGGGACAGGGGGTTGAAGGCTACACCTTC.

This clonotype was detected ten times or more. The J gene is TRBJ1-2, the V gene TRBV30; D is undetermined. Trimming removed 0 bases at V and 5 bases at J, with 4 bases between. This CDR3 has 11 amino acids. Germline V lookup: CDR1 GTSNPN, CDR2 SVGIG (reference sequence). The DNA for the CDR3 is TGTGCCTGGAGTGTGGAATATGGCTACACCTTC. The encoded protein is CAWSVEYGYTF.

This clonotype was seen at least ten times. The chain is built from TRBV20-1 and TRBJ2-4, with 12 bases aligning to TRBD1. Germline lookup yields CDR1 DFQATT and CDR2 SNEGSKA (reference sequence). V gave up 5 bases and J gave up 16 bases; unmatched junction bases: 15. There are 14 residues in the CDR3. CDR3 region: CSARREGQGAISYF. The DNA for the CDR3 is TGCAGTGCTCGCCGGGAGGGACAGGGGGCCATATCATACTTC.

The chain uses TRBV20-1 and TRBJ1-5; 8 bases agree with TRBD1. V shed 6 bases and J 0 bases; nucleotides not matched to a gene: 4. This CDR3 spans 14 amino acids. Germline V gene data show CDR1 as DFQATT and CDR2 as SNEGSKA (reference sequence). Here the CDR3 reads CSALTGVSNQPQHF. The CDR3 bases are TGCAGTGCACTGACAGGGGTTAGCAATCAGCCCCAGCATTTT.

The CDR3 region is CASSPPGQFRNTGELFF. The CDR3 bases are TGTGCCAGCTCACCACCGGGGCAGTTTCGGAACACCGGGGAGCTGTTTTTT. The chain has TRBV18 and TRBJ2-2; TRBD1 might be the D (5 bases). The germline V gene encodes CDR1 KGHSH and CDR2 LQKENI. This CDR3 is built from 17 residues. V lost 0 bases and J lost 1, with 12 bases in between.

The chain links TRBV11-1 to TRBJ1-1; TRBD1 matches 7 bases. This CDR3 contains 17 residues. Germline lookup yields CDR1 SGHAT and CDR2 FQDESV (reference sequence). J lost 0 bases, V lost 7 bases, and 14 bases had no gene match. CDR3 protein: CASTPGGRQGMNTEAFF. CDR3 DNA sequence: TGTGCCAGCACCCCGGGGGGTCGACAGGGAATGAACACTGAAGCTTTCTTT.

This clonotype has at least ten counts. The V and J genes are TRBV12-3 or TRBV12-4 and TRBJ2-5, with TRBD1 as a possible D gene (5 bases). V was trimmed by 5 bases and J by 3 bases, leaving 7 bases between them. This CDR3 contains 12 residues. CDR3 coding DNA: TGTGCCAGCAGTCCAGGGAAAGAGACCCAGTACTTC. It encodes CASSPGKETQYF.

In its sample, this clonotype was seen many times. The chain has TRBV19 and TRBJ2-7; D call uncertain. V lost 4 bases to trimming and J lost 2 bases, with 15 bases between them. Germline V gene lookup returns CDR1 LNHDA and CDR2 SQIVND (reference sequence). This CDR3 comprises 15 residues. Here the CDR3 DNA reads TGTGCCAGTAGTAAAGACTTGTTTCCGCCCTACGAGCAGTACTTC. Translated, it gives CASSKDLFPPYEQYF.

V gene TRBV6-1 combines with J gene TRBJ1-1; TRBD1 matches 7 bases. CDR1 and CDR2 (germline): MNHNS, SASEGT. The CDR3 runs to 14 residues. After removal of 8 bases from V and 0 bases from J, the junction contained 6 bases not matched to a gene. This CDR3 is CASGSGQLNTEAFF. In nucleotides, the CDR3 is TGTGCCAGCGGATCGGGACAGCTGAACACTGAAGCTTTCTTT.

The chain has TRBV7-8 and TRBJ2-7; D call uncertain. V lost 4 bases, J lost 3 bases, and 13 bases lay in between. This CDR3 contains 14 residues. Per germline, CDR1 SGHVS and CDR2 FQNEAQ. CDR3 sequence (DNA): TGTGCCAGCAGCTCCAGTTCCCTCGTCTACGAGCAGTACTTC. As protein: CASSSSSLVYEQYF.

This clonotype has ten or more counts. The chain recombines TRBV5-6 with TRBJ1-5, with a tentative D call TRBD1 (5 bases). Between the trimmed V and J ends, which lost 1 base and 9 bases, there was a span of 11 bases. CDR3 length: 13 residues. CDR1 is SGHDT, CDR2 YYEEEE, per germline. CDR3 amino acids: CASSLNAGRPQHF. As DNA, the CDR3 is TGTGCCAGCAGCTTGAACGCGGGGCGGCCCCAGCATTTT.

This clonotype occurred many times. The chain recombines TRBV6-1 with TRBJ1-6; TRBD1 matches 8 bases. This CDR3 spans 13 amino acids. V dropped 7 bases and J dropped 9; count of bases not matched to a gene: 5. The V gene's germline CDR1 is MNHNS and CDR2 SASEGT. The CDR3 DNA sequence: TGTGCCAGCAAAGACAGGGGCGGTTCACCCCTCCACTTT. Its translation is CASKDRGGSPLHF.

At least ten counts were recorded for this clonotype. The rearrangement joins TRBV29-1 to TRBJ1-6; 7 positions agree with TRBD1. V shed 4 bases and J 7 bases; nucleotides not matched to a gene: 13. CDR3 length equals 16 residues. Germline CDR1 reads SQVTM; CDR2 reads ANQGSEA. The CDR3 nucleotides read TGCAGCGTTGCGCGGCGCGGGACAGAGCAGAATTCACCCCTCCACTTT. Encoded protein: CSVARRGTEQNSPLHF. Combining the CDR3 with reference TRBV29-1 and TRBJ1-6 gives the whole variable domain SAVISQKPSRDICQRGTSLTIQCQVDSQVTMMFWYRQQPGQSLTLIATANQGSEATYESGFVIDKFPISRPNLTFSTLTVSNMSPEDSSIYLCSVARRGTEQNSPLHFGNGTRLTVT.

The sample holds one count of this clonotype. The V call is TRBV12-3 or TRBV12-4, the J call TRBJ2-7; 10 bases agree with TRBD2. V lost 6 bases to trimming and J lost 5 bases; unmatched junction nucleotides: 10. This CDR3 spans 15 amino acids. CDR3 residues: CASRPTTSGVDEQYF. The CDR3 DNA follows: TGTGCCAGCAGACCGACCACTAGCGGGGTGGACGAGCAGTACTTC.

This clonotype was detected many times. This may arise from a read error, as a much more abundant clone is one base away. The CDR3 does not close with the conserved phenylalanine or tryptophan, likely indicating a read error. V is TRBV20-1 and J is TRBJ1-2, with 7 bases that match TRBD1. The CDR3 sequence is 11 residues long. Trimming took 6 bases from V and 8 from J; bases not matched to a gene: 6. In germline, CDR1 is DFQATT, CDR2 SNEGSKA (reference sequence). The CDR3 DNA is TGCAGTGCGACAGGGAGAGGAGGCTACACCTCC. Residues: CSATGRGGYTS.

Many counts were recorded for this clonotype. The chain combines TRBV28 with TRBJ2-4; 7 bases map to TRBD1. Germline V lookup: CDR1 MDHEN, CDR2 SYDVKM. The J segment lost 9 bases and the V segment lost 6 bases, leaving 11 bases of the junction unmatched. The CDR3 loop spans 14 amino acids. The CDR3 DNA reads TGTGCCAGCAGCCCCGGGAATACAGGGGCCATTCAGTACTTC. Amino acid sequence: CASSPGNTGAIQYF.

J is TRBJ2-4 and V is TRBV5-1; no definite D call. The CDR3 loop spans 15 amino acids. Germline lookup yields CDR1 SGHRS and CDR2 YFSETQ. Trimming took 0 bases from V and 8 from J, leaving 15 bases between them. The CDR3 DNA reads as TGCGCCAGCAGCTTGGTCTCTCGGCGATGGGACATTCAGTACTTC. It specifies CASSLVSRRWDIQYF.

Ten or more counts support this clonotype. V is TRBV28 and J is TRBJ2-5; D is perhaps TRBD2 (5 bases). The CDR3 length is 13 residues. Germline CDR1 is MDHEN and CDR2 is SYDVKM. V shed 6 bases and J shed 5 bases, with 13 bases lying between them. The CDR3: CASRMEVPETQYF. The DNA of the CDR3 is TGTGCCAGCAGAATGGAGGTTCCGGAGACCCAGTACTTC. Drawing the rest from reference TRBV28 and TRBJ2-5, the complete variable domain is DVKVTQSSRYLVKRTGEKVFLECVQDMDHENMFWYRQDPGLGLRLIYFSYDVKMKEKGDIPEGYSVSREKKERFSLILESASTNQTSMYLCASRMEVPETQYFGPGTRLLVL.

This clonotype occurred a few times. V usage is TRBV18 and J usage is TRBJ1-1, with 8 bases matching TRBD1. The trim removed 4 bases at V and 0 bases at J, leaving 4 bases unmatched. Germline loops: CDR1 KGHSH, CDR2 LQKENI. This CDR3 comprises 15 residues. The CDR3 reads CASSLSTGVNTEAFF. DNA of the CDR3: TGTGCCAGCTCACTATCGACAGGGGTGAACACTGAAGCTTTCTTT.

The chain uses TRBV4-1 and TRBJ2-5; D assignment may be TRBD1 or TRBD2 (7 bases each). Germline-derived CDR1 and CDR2 are MGHRA and YSYEKL. Trimming pared 0 bases from V and 5 bases from J, leaving 13 bases between. This CDR3 is built from 15 residues. CDR3 sequence reads: CASSQEPGGGETQYF. In nucleotides, the CDR3 is TGCGCCAGCAGCCAAGAGCCAGGGGGAGGGGAGACCCAGTACTTC.

The chain carries TRBV7-8 and TRBJ2-7; D is possibly TRBD2 (5 bases). The CDR3 length is 16 residues. Trimming left V 5 bases short and J 0 bases short, with 17 bases between. Per the germline V gene, CDR1 is SGHVS and CDR2 is FQNEAQ. DNA for the CDR3: TGTGCCAGCAGCCCGCCTCGGCGGGTGAGCTCCTACGAGCAGTACTTC. Translation gives CASSPPRRVSSYEQYF.

This clonotype was seen at least ten times. The chain is built from TRBV12-3 or TRBV12-4 and TRBJ2-7; D is undetermined. This CDR3 has 13 amino acids. Trimming shortened V by 6 bases and J by 1 base, and 10 bases separated the two germline ends. The CDR3 DNA is TGTGCCAGCAGCTCGACTGAGTCCTACGAGCAGTACTTC. It encodes CASSSTESYEQYF.

This clonotype was seen many times. The gene calls are TRBV7-3 and TRBJ1-1; 9 nucleotides match TRBD1. Per the germline V gene, CDR1 is SGHTA and CDR2 is FQGTGA. This CDR3 contains 14 residues. Germline trimming cut 6 bases from V and 1 base from J; bases unmatched to any gene: 3. The CDR3 region is CASSVTGGNTEAFF. CDR3 coding DNA: TGTGCCAGCAGTGTGACAGGGGGGAACACTGAAGCTTTCTTT.

This clonotype has ten or more counts. The genes are TRBV10-3 and TRBJ2-7; D not certain. The CDR3 has 12 amino acids. The V end was cut by 3 bases, the J end by 0 bases, with 3 bases between. CDR1 and CDR2 (germline): ENHRY, SYGVKD. CDR3: CAISDSSYEQYF. The CDR3 DNA reads as TGTGCCATCAGTGATAGCTCCTACGAGCAGTACTTC.

The CDR3 loop reads CASSVPGQGSQPQHF. The CDR3 DNA reads as TGTGCCAGTAGTGTCCCGGGACAGGGAAGCCAGCCCCAGCATTTT. The gene calls are TRBV19 and TRBJ1-5; TRBD1 aligns across 9 bases. The CDR3 is 15 amino acids. V shed 5 bases and J 7 bases; nucleotides not matched to a gene: 9. Germline values: CDR1 LNHDA, CDR2 SQIVND (reference sequence).